This TCR beta chain was sequenced in a study of shared clonotypes between healthy human individuals (dated by TCRdb to about 2020). Background on the whole study: The cohort comprised a couple of women and three men aged 18 to 49 years. For each donor, three plates each were used for CD4 naive and CD4 memory, two plates were used for CD8 naive, and one plate was used for CD8 memory. Blood TCR repertoires of a handful of healthy adults were deeply sequenced to estimate repertoire size and the extent of clonotype sharing between individuals. To increase sequencing depth and limit assay-specific biases, TCR repertoire library preparation and sequencing were carried out by different laboratories using diverse techniques. Leukapheresis yielded between about 0.9 and 10 billion PBMCs per donor.

A few counts support this clone. What antigen it recognizes has not been identified. It has no much larger one-base neighbor in the sample; base qualities were not kept. TCR CDR3 regions were amplified from genomic DNA by multiplex PCR using the deep immunoSEQ assay. For each cell subset, the extracted genomic DNA was distributed evenly across all wells of several immunoSEQ 96-well plates, and each plate served as one replicate. For sorted subsets, each replicate PCR was loaded with about 0.2 ug genomic DNA, equivalent to 25,000 to 30,000 T cell genomes. Purified libraries were measured with a Qubit 3.0 fluorometer, size-checked on a Bioanalyzer 2100, and measured again with the KAPA Library Quantification kit. Every immunoSEQ 96-well plate was sequenced on a dedicated single-read 150-cycle Illumina NextSeq 550 flow cell. The authors' analysis ran thus. Because the immunoSEQ output held only junctional sequences and lacked quality scores, the filtering could not match the filtering applied to full-length reads. Sequences were annotated with PyIR, a Python wrapper for IgBLAST v1.9, and V/J genes and CDR3 were assigned using IMGT germline references. Reads were removed for weak V/J assignments (E-value above 1e-6), missing CDR3, stop codons, out-of-frame junctions, or ambiguous translated residues. V3J clonotypes were defined as sequences sharing an identical inferred V gene, J gene, and CDR3 amino acid sequence. Percentage overlap between repertoires was computed as shared unique clonotypes divided by the size of the smaller repertoire. RTK rarefaction, the Chao1 estimator, and Recon v2.1 estimates of unobserved clonotypes were used to assess repertoire richness. For all TCRbeta clonotypes obtained by the gDNA method from a handful of donors, generation probabilities were computed with OLGA. TCRdb took this table from immuneACCESS and kept in-frame rearrangements with V and J called. Such tables lack part of the clones; where checked against another copy, unresolved V genes explain under half of the gap, and the rest is unexplained. Clonal size and the V and J genes are those of that table, whereas D and trimming came from the DNA. In all, the sample holds some 1.5 million clones, and 95% to 97% of those were seen once. The top ten clones comprise approximately 1% of the sample.

What the authors observed across the whole study: Sharing across several donors was observed for around 5% of naive CD4, 3% to 3.5% of naive CD8, about 2.3% of memory CD4, and approximately 0.41% of memory CD8 clonotypes. Only blood was sampled, and tissue TCR repertoires likely differ from those in blood. Based on pairwise subsampling, the degree of clonotype sharing among donors was expected to be affected by sequencing depth. Clonotypes shared by all four sorted-subset donors showed higher generation probabilities than non-shared clonotypes. Rarefaction of sorted-subset datasets indicated incomplete sequencing despite the large sequencing depth. Larger estimated clonotype richness was generally found for naive subsets than for memory subsets. The genetic and exposure-history diversity represented was limited by the small number of donors.

The CDR3 measures 11 amino acids from cysteine to phenylalanine. Only CDR3 DNA remains: 33 bases, in frame from the first base. V is cut by 3 bases and J by 12 bases, and the space between the germline ends is 12 bases. The germline V gene encodes CDR1 SGHRS and CDR2 YFSETQ. The donors were healthy, HIV-negative adults with no recently reported acute infections or vaccinations. Only Caucasian adults living in Nashville, Tennessee, USA were represented among the donors. Magnetic negative selection was used to enrich CD4+ T cells, after which naive cells were positively selected on CD45RA and the negative fraction became the memory subset. After blood collection by leukapheresis, PBMCs were isolated using Ficoll-Histopaque density gradient centrifugation and then cryopreserved in the vapor phase of liquid nitrogen. Analytical flow cytometry was used to check the purity and quantity of each magnetically sorted T cell population. Each sorted fraction had its genomic DNA isolated and then quantified by UV absorbance on a Nanodrop 2000c.

The sequence is built from TRBV5-1 and TRBJ2-5, with the D gene call left open. This clonotype originated in a man aged 30 to 45 in good health. The sequenced sample consisted of naive CD4+ T cells sorted from blood. Interpreted using the paper, the cell subset or site label stands for: CD45RA+ positively selected. Read as DNA, the sequence is TGCGCCAGCAGCTCACAATCCGAGGAGTACTTC. Translated, this is CASSSQSEEYF.